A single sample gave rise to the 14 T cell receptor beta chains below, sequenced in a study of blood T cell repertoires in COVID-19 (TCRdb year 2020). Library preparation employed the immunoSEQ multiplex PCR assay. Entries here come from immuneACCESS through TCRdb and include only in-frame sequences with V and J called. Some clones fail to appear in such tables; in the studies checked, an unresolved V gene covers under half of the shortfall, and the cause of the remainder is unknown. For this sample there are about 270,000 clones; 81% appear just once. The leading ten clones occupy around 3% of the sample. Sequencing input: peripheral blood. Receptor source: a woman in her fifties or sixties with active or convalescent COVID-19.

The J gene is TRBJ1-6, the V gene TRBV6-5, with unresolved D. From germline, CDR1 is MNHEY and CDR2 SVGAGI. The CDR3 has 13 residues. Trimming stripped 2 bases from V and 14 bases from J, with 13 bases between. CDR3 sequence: CASSYDSLKTLHF. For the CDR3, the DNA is TGTGCCAGCAGTTACGACTCTTTAAAAACCCTCCACTTT.

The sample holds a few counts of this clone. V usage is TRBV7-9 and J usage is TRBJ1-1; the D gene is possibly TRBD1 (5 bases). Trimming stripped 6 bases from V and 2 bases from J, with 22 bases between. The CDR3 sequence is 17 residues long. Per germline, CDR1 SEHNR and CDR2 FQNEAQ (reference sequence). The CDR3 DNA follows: TGTGCCAGCAGTTTTAGTTTCGGGAGGGGTCAAAACACTGAAGCTTTCTTT. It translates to CASSFSFGRGQNTEAFF.

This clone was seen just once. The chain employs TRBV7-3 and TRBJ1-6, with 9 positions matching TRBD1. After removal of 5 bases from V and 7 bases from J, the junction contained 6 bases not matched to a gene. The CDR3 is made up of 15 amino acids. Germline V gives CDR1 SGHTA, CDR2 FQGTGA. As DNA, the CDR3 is TGTGCCAGCAGCAAAGGACAGGGGAGAAATTCACCCCTCCACTTT. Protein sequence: CASSKGQGRNSPLHF.

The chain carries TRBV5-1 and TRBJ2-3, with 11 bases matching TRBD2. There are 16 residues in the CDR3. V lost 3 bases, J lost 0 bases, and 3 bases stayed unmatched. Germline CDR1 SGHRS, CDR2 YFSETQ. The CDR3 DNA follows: TGCGCCAGCAGCTCGACTAGCGGGGCTAGCACAGATACGCAGTATTTT. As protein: CASSSTSGASTDTQYF.

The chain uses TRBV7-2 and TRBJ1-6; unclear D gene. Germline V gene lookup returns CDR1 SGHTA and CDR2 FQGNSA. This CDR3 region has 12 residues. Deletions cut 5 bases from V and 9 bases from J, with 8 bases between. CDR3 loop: CASSPRPSPLHF. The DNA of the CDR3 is TGTGCCAGCAGCCCCCGTCCTTCACCCCTCCACTTT.

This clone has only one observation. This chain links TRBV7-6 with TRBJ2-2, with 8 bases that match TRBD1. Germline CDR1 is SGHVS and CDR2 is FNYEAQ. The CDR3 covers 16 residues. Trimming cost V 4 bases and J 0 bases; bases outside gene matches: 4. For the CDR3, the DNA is TGTGCCAGCAGCTCCCTGACAGGGGCGAACACCGGGGAGCTGTTTTTT. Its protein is CASSSLTGANTGELFF.

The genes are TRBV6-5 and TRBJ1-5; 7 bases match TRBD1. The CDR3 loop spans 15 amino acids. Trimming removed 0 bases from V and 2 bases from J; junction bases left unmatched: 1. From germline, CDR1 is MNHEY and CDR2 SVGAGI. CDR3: CASSYSGQGNQPQHF. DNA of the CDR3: TGTGCCAGCAGTTACTCTGGACAGGGCAATCAGCCCCAGCATTTT.

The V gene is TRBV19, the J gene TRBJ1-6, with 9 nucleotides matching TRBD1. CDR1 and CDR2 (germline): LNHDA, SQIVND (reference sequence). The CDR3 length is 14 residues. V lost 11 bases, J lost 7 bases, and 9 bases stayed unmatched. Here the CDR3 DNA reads TGTGCCTCCACCGTAGGGACAGGGAATTCACCCCTCCACTTT. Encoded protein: CASTVGTGNSPLHF.

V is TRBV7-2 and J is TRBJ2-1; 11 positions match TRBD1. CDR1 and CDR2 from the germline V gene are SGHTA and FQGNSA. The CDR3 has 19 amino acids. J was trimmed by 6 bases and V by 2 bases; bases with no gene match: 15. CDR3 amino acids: CASSLSAFGQGALGNEQFF. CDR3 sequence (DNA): TGTGCCAGCAGCTTATCGGCTTTTGGACAGGGGGCTTTAGGCAATGAGCAGTTCTTC.

The CDR3 DNA is TGTGCCAGCAGCTTAGTGGGGCTAGAGTATGGCTACACCTTC. Translating it yields CASSLVGLEYGYTF. The rearrangement uses TRBV13 and TRBJ1-2, with D possibly TRBD1 on 5 matching bases. Germline V CDR1 and CDR2: PRHDT, FYEKMQ (reference sequence). The CDR3 is 14 amino acids. Trimming stripped 1 base from V and 5 bases from J, with 11 bases between.

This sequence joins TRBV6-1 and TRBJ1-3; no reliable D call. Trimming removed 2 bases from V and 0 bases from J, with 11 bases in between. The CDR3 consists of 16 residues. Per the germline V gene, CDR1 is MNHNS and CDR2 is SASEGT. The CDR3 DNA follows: TGTGCCAGCAGTGAAAATGGACTCATCTCTGGAAACACCATATATTTT. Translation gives CASSENGLISGNTIYF.

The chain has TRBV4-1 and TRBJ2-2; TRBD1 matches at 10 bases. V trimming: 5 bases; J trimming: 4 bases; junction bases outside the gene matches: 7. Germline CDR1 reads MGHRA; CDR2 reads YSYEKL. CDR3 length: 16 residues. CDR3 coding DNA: TGCGCCAGCAGCTATCGGGACAGGGGCGGCACCGGGGAGCTGTTTTTT. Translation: CASSYRDRGGTGELFF.

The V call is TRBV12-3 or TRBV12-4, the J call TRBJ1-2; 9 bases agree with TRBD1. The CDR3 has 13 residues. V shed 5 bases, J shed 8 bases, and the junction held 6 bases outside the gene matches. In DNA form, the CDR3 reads TGTGCCAGCAGTGCCGGACAGGGGAGAGGCTACACCTTC. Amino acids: CASSAGQGRGYTF.

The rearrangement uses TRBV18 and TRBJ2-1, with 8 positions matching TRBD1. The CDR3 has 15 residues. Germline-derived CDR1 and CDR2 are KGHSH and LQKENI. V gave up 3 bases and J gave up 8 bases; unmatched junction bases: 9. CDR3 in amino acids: CASSPRDRRPYEQFF. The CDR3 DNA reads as TGTGCCAGCTCACCTCGGGACAGGCGGCCCTATGAGCAGTTCTTC.